This T cell receptor (beta chain) was recovered during a study of T-cell reconstitution after alpha-beta-depleted transplantation in children (dated by TCRdb to the mid-2010s). Context from the whole study: The study quantitatively tracked T-cell immune reconstitution after TCRalphabeta/CD19-depleted allogeneic hematopoietic cell transplantation in children using TCR repertoire profiling.

The germline V gene gives CDR1 as SGHTA and CDR2 as FQGNSA. Including the terminal cysteine and phenylalanine, the CDR3 comprises 13 residues. This entry keeps only the CDR3 DNA: 39 bases, framed from base 1. Compared with germline, V lacks 1 base and J lacks 9 bases; bases without a gene match: 3. The library was obtained by PCR. Sequencing was performed on an Illumina HiSeq 2500. Molecular barcoding was employed in the preparation of TCR libraries, with unique molecular identifiers being used to normalize TCRbeta repertoire quantification. The public reads were reprocessed in TCRdb via fastp at Q25 and MiXCR, keeping in-frame beta chains. Here each entry gathers all rows of one CDR3 protein and keeps the most common genes and DNA. The sample table holds roughly 500,000 distinct CDR3 sequences, of which about a sixth were seen once. The top ten constitute approximately 3% of the sample. This clonotype has a handful of counts. Its antigen remains undetermined. No much larger clonotype is one base removed from it; base qualities were not supplied.

This TCR derives from a human donor who donated a stem cell graft to a child with acute lymphoblastic leukemia. Specimen: PBMCs from the stem cell graft donor, collected from the stem cell graft. The sequence is built from TRBV7-2 and TRBJ1-5; the central 7 bases match TRBD1. The DNA is as follows: TGTGCCAGCAGCTTAGGGCCAGGGGGGCCCCAGCATTTT. Its translation reads: CASSLGPGGPQHF. With the portions outside the CDR3 filled from the reference TRBV7-2 and TRBJ1-5 genes, the complete variable region becomes GAGVSQSPSNKVTEKGKDVELRCDPISGHTALYWYRQSLGQGLEFLIYFQGNSAPDKSGLPSDRFSAERTGGSVSTLTIQRTQQEDSAVYLCASSLGPGGPQHFGDGTRLSIL.